In this sample, the clone carrying this T cell receptor (beta chain) turned up once. This CDR3 contains 14 residues. Germline V gene lookup returns CDR1 MDHEN and CDR2 SYDVKM. Deletions cut 6 bases from V and 2 bases from J, with 14 bases between. These data belong to a study of human thymus T cells. The assay was immunoSEQ multiplex PCR, and TCRdb's table has in-frame clones only and misses some. The sample shows tens of thousands of clones, approximately 93% of them seen only once. The rearrangement uses TRBV28 and TRBJ2-7; a weak D match, TRBD2 (5 bases). Sequenced: blood. The sequence derives from a boy under three years old with a congenital heart defect but otherwise immunologically healthy. This CDR3 reads CASSLNGGAYEQYF. DNA for the CDR3: TGTGCCAGCAGCCTCAATGGAGGAGCCTACGAGCAGTACTTC.